This T cell receptor beta chain was sequenced for a study of shared clonotypes between healthy human individuals. Study results and limitations: Among donors, the sharing of clonotypes was expected to be influenced by sequencing depth.

A note on this clone: What it recognizes is unknown.

The method was immunoSEQ multiplex PCR; TCRdb's version includes in-frame clones alone and lacks a portion of them. The repertoire has about 1 million clones, about 75% of them found once; the top ten carry about 1.4%. V dropped 3 bases and J dropped 5; count of bases not matched to a gene: 2. The CDR3 totals 13 residues. CDR1 LNHDA and CDR2 SQIVND come from the germline V gene (reference sequence). This TCR came from a man aged 18-30 years in good health. The J gene is TRBJ2-3, the V gene TRBV19; TRBD2 matches at 7 bases. The specimen was memory CD4+ T cells sorted from blood. Subset described: CD45RA-negative fraction. The CDR3: CASSIWGGDTQYF. The CDR3 DNA is TGTGCCAGTAGTATTTGGGGGGGAGATACGCAGTATTTT.